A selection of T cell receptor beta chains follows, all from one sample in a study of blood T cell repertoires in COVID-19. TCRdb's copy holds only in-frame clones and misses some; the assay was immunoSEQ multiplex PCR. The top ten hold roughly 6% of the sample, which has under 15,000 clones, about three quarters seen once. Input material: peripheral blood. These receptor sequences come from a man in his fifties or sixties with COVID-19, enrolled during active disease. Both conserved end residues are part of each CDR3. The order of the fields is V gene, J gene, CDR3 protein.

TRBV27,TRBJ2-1,CASRLLAGGNNEQFF
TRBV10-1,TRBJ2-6,CASWEDWCCSGANVLTF
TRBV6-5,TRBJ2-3,CAITGGGTDTQYF
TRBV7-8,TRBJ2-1,CASSQGGSGRLSYNEQFF
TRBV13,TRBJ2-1,CASSFEGLGLAGNEQFF
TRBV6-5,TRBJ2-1,CASSYRTSGISDEQFF
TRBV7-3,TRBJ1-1,CASSLVGRYDEAFF
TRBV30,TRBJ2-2,CAWSPDRGGGELFF
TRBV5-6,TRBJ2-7,CASSSRQGRVYEQYF
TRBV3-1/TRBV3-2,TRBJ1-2,CASSQDYVGGFYGYTF
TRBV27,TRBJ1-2,CASSHMSTGLNGYTF
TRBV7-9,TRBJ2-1,CASSFSGGPSGEQFF
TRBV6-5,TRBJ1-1,CASRTSPGVGTEAFF
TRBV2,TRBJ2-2,CASEKTDRGHGELFF
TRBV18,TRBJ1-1,CASSRGGNTEAFF
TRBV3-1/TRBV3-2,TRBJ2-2,CASSQAVSVGELFF
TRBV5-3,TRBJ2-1,CATRGGSVGEQFF
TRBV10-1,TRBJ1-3,CASRRPAYSGNTIYF
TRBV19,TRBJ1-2,CASSIVQGLRYGYTF
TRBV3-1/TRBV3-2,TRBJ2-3,CASSQRGSTDTQYF
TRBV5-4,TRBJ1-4,CATSGTENEKLFF
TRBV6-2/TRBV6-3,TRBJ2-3,CASSSGGGGTDTQYF
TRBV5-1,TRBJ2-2,CASSPSDRNTGELFF
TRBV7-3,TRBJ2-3,CASSFAGDTQYF
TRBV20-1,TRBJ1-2,CSASRGEGYTF
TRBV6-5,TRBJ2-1,CASSYSLGGPSEQFF
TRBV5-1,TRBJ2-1,CASSFTPGPNEQFF
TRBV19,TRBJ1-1,CASSIGGGADGEAFF
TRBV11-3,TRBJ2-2,CASSNVAGDTGELFF
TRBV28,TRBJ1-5,CASSSGQGWNQPQHF
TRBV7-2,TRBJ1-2,CASSWGQGTYGYTF
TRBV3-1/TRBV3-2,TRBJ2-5,CASSQAGTSGETQYF
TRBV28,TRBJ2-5,CASSSGKETQYF
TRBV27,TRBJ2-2,CASSRRLAGGSNTGELFF
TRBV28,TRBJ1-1,CASSLAGSTEAFF
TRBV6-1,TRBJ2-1,CASSEPSGRAYNEQFF
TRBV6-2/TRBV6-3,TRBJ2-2,CASSPPDRGRNTGELFF